These T cell receptor beta chains were read from a single sample in a study of cytomegalovirus exposure and HLA in healthy donors. The method was immunoSEQ multiplex PCR; TCRdb's version includes in-frame clones alone and lacks a portion of them. The table lists about 150,000 clones, about 82% of them singletons, with 2% to 3% in the top ten. The source material was PBMCs. The receptors derive from a male donor in good health and CMV-seronegative. CDR3s include the opening cysteine and the closing phenylalanine or tryptophan. Each record gives: D gene, clone size, J gene, V gene, CDR3 DNA, CDR3 protein. D genes are given only for firm matches. Size is stated for part of the rows, as once, few or many counts, or as a class when the clone is expanded.

>TRBD1|-|TRBJ2-7|TRBV6-1
TGTGCCAGCAGTGAAGCGCAGGGACAGGGCGTGAACGAGCAGTACTTC
CASSEAQGQGVNEQYF
>-|-|TRBJ2-7|TRBV7-8
TGTGCCAGCGGAGGGAAGCAGTACTTC
CASGGKQYF
>-|-|TRBJ2-7|TRBV5-4
TGTGCCAGCAGCCCGGGCCCCGGACTCCACGAGCAGTACTTC
CASSPGPGLHEQYF
>-|once|TRBJ1-2|TRBV7-9
TGTGCCAGCAGCAGGGGAACTGAATATGGCTACACCTTC
CASSRGTEYGYTF
>TRBD2|-|TRBJ2-7|TRBV9
TGTGCCAGCAGCCCTCGACTAGCGGGAGACTACGAGCAGTACTTC
CASSPRLAGDYEQYF
>TRBD1|-|TRBJ2-7|TRBV13
TGTGCCAGCAGCTCGTCGACAGGGTGGTACGAGCAGTACTTC
CASSSSTGWYEQYF
>TRBD1|-|TRBJ1-1|TRBV6-6
TGTGCCAGCAGTGCGACAGGGATCTTAAAGACTGAAGCTTTCTTT
CASSATGILKTEAFF
>TRBD1|-|TRBJ1-1|TRBV18
TGTGCCAGCTCAACCCTCGGACAGGGCGGTTTCGGGATGAACACTGAAGCTTTCTTT
CASSTLGQGGFGMNTEAFF
>-|-|TRBJ1-2|TRBV15
TGTGCCACCAGCAGAGATCGGTCCCTCCGAGGGGGCTACACCTTC
CATSRDRSLRGGYTF
>TRBD1|-|TRBJ1-2|TRBV7-9
TGTGCCAGCAGCTTTACGGGACAGGGAGACGATGGCTACACCTTC
CASSFTGQGDDGYTF
>TRBD1|-|TRBJ1-6|TRBV19
TGTGCCAGTAACCTTGGACAGGGGCAATACTCACCCCTCCACTTT
CASNLGQGQYSPLHF